Given below is one T cell receptor beta chain in context. Only in-frame clones appear in the TCRdb table, and some are missing; sequencing was by immunoSEQ multiplex PCR. The sample has hundreds of thousands of clones; around 89% are singletons. These data originate in a study of Ad26.COV2.S vaccination and SARS-CoV-2 variants. Treatment here: about 20 received Ad26.COV2.S at low or high dose, single or two shots; several received placebo; per-sample allocation not given. Following the first vaccine or placebo injection, samples were taken on day 63. Looked up from germline, CDR1 is SNHLY and CDR2 is FYNNEI. This CDR3 region has 12 residues. The V and J ends lost 8 bases and 0 bases respectively, with 8 bases between them.

This TCR was sampled from a person aged 18-65 years who received the Ad26.COV2.S COVID-19 vaccine or a placebo. The sequences come from peripheral blood, collected in a trial of Ad26.COV2.S vaccine versus placebo. This chain uses TRBV2 with TRBJ2-7; the D is unclear. CDR3 sequence reads: CASHTSSYEQYF. CDR3 bases: TGTGCCAGCCACACAAGCTCCTACGAGCAGTACTTC. The full variable domain, in which reference TRBV2 and TRBJ2-7 provide the parts outside the CDR3, is EPEVTQTPSHQVTQMGQEVILRCVPISNHLYFYWYRQILGQKVEFLVSFYNNEISEKSEIFDDQFSVERPDGSNFTLKIRSTKLEDSAMYFCASHTSSYEQYFGPGTRLTVT.